This T cell receptor beta chain emerged from a study of HIV-infected patients and healthy controls. Study findings and constraints: Mean usage of eight alpha and eight beta V genes differed significantly in HIV-infected patients versus controls. The seeming recovery of the Gini index after therapy in HIV-infected patients vanished in size-matched data. MAIT alpha-chain CDR3s were frequent in healthy controls, depleted in HIV+.

Whole blood was used without fractionation, so all unsorted peripheral T cells were included. This clonotype appeared many times. The antigen is not known. cDNA was made from 400 to 500 ng RNA using alpha and beta constant primers. Separate chain-specific third strand synthesis with multiplexing indices produced the alpha and beta libraries. TCRdb reanalysed the 5' RACE reads using MiXCR and keeps one entry per CDR3 protein. The sample yields around 15,000 distinct CDR3 sequences, roughly 7.7% seen once. In germline, CDR1 is SGHRS, CDR2 YFSETQ. The V end was cut by 1 base, the J end by 2 bases, with 16 bases between. The CDR3 runs 17 residues.

The receptor was isolated from an adult in good health. Sequencing was carried out using blood. The rearrangement links TRBV5-1 to TRBJ2-1; D is undetermined. CDR3 coding DNA: TGCGCCAGCAGCTTGCCCGACCCCCCTAATGCCTACAATGAGCAGTTCTTC. Its protein product is CASSLPDPPNAYNEQFF. The full variable domain, in which reference TRBV5-1 and TRBJ2-1 provide the parts outside the CDR3, is KAGVTQTPRYLIKTRGQQVTLSCSPISGHRSVSWYQQTPGQGLQFLFEYFSETQRNKGNFPGRFSGRQFSNSRSEMNVSTLELGDSALYLCASSLPDPPNAYNEQFFGPGTRLTVL.